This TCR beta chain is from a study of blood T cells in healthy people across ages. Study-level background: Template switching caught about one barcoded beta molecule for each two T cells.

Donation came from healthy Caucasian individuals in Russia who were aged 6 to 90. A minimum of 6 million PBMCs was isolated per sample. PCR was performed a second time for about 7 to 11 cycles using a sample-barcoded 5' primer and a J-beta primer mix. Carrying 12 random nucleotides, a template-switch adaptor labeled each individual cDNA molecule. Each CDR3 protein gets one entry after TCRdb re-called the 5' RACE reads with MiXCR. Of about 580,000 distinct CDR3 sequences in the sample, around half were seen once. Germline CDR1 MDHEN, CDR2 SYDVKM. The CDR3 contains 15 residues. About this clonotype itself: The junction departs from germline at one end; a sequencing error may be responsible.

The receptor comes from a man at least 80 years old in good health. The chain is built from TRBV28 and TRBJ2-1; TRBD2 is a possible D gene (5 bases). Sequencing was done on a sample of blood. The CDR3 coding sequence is TGTGCCAGCATCCCTCCGGGGAGATCGGCCAATGAGCAGTTCTTT. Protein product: CASIPPGRSANEQFF. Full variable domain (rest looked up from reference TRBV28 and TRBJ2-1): DVKVTQSSRYLVKRTGEKVFLECVQDMDHENMFWYRQDPGLGLRLIYFSYDVKMKEKGDIPEGYSVSREKKERFSLILESASTNQTSMYLCASIPPGRSANEQFFGPGTRLTVL.